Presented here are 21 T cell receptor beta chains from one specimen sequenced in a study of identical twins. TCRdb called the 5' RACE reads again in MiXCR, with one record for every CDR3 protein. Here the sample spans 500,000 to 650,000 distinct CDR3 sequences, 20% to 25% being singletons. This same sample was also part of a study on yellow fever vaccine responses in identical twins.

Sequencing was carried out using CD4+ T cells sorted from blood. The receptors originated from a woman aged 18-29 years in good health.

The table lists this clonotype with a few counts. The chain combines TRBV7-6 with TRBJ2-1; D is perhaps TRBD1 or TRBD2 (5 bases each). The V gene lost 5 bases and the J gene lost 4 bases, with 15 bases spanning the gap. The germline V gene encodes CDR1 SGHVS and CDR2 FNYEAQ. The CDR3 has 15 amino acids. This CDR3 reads CASSPSGRIYNEQFF. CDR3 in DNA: TGTGCCAGCAGCCCCTCGGGACGGATTTACAATGAGCAGTTCTTC.

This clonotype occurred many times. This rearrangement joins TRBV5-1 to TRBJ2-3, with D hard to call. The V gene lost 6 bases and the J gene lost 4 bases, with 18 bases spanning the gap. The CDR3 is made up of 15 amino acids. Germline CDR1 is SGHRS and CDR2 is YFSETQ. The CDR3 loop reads CASTAAPPPADTQYF. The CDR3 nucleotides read TGCGCCAGCACCGCCGCCCCACCACCGGCAGATACGCAGTATTTT.

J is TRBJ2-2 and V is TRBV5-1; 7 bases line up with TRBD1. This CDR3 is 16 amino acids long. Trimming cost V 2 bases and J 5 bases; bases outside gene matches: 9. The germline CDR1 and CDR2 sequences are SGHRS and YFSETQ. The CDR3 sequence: CASSFTGAARTGELFF. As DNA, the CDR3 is TGCGCCAGCAGCTTCACAGGGGCCGCCCGTACCGGGGAGCTGTTTTTT.

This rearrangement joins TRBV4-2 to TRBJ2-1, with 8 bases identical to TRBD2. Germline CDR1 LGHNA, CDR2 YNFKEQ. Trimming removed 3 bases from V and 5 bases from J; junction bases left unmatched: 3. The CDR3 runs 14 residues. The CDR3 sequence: CASSQREVNNEQFF. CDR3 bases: TGTGCCAGCAGCCAGCGGGAGGTCAACAATGAGCAGTTCTTC.

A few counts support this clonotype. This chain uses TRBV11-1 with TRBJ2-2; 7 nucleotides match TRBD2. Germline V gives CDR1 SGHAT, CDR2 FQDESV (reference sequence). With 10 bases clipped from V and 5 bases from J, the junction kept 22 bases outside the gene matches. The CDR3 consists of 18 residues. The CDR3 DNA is TGTGCCACCGCCAGGTCGGGACTACCTTCCTACGGGACCGGGGAGCTGTTTTTT. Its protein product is CATARSGLPSYGTGELFF. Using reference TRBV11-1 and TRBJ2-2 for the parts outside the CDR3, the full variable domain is EAEVAQSPRYKITEKSQAVAFWCDPISGHATLYWYRQILGQGPELLVQFQDESVVDDSQLPKDRFSAERLKGVDSTLKIQPAELGDSAMYLCATARSGLPSYGTGELFFGEGSRLTVL.

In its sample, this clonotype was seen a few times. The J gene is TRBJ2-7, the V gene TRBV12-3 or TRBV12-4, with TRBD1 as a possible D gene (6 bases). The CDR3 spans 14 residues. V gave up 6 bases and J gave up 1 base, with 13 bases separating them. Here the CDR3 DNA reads TGTGCCAGCAGGTCTACAGGGAAGTCCTACGAGCAGTACTTC. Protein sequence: CASRSTGKSYEQYF.

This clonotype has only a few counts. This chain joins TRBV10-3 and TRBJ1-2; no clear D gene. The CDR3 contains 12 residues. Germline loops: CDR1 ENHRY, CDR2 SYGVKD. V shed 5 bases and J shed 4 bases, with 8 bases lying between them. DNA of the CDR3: TGTGCCATCAGTCAGGACTTCTATGGCTACACCTTC. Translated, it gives CAISQDFYGYTF.

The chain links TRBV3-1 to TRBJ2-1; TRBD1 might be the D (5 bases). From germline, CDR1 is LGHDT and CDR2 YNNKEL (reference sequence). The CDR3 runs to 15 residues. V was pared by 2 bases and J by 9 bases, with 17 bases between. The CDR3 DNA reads TGTGCCAGCAGCCAACTAGTACCCACGGACACTGAGCAGTTCTTC. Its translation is CASSQLVPTDTEQFF.

As DNA, the CDR3 is TGTGCCACCAGCAGAGCGGTCGGAGGAGAGACCCAGTACTTC. The encoded protein is CATSRAVGGETQYF. The V and J genes are TRBV15 and TRBJ2-5; tentatively, D is TRBD2 (5 bases). This CDR3 spans 14 amino acids. Germline loops: CDR1 LNHNV, CDR2 YYDKDF (reference sequence). Trimming removed 1 base at V and 4 bases at J, with 10 bases between.

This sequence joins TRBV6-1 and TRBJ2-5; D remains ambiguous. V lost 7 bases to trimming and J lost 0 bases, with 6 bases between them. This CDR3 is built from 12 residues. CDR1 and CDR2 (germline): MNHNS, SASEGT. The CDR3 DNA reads TGTGCCAGCACGGCTTACCAAGAGACCCAGTACTTC. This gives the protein CASTAYQETQYF.

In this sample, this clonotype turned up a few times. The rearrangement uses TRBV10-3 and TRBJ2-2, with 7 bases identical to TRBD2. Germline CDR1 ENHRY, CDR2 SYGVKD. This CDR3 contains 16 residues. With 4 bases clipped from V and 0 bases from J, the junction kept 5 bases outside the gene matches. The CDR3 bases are TGTGCCATCAGTGCCCCTAGCGGAGCGAACACCGGGGAGCTGTTTTTT. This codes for CAISAPSGANTGELFF.

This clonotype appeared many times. The CDR3 loop reads CSARDFLETQYF. The CDR3 bases are TGCAGTGCTAGAGATTTTTTGGAGACCCAGTACTTC. This chain joins TRBV20-1 and TRBJ2-5; D not certain. The germline gives CDR1 DFQATT, CDR2 SNEGSKA (reference sequence). Trimming removed 0 bases from V and 5 bases from J, with 7 bases in between. This CDR3 region has 12 residues.

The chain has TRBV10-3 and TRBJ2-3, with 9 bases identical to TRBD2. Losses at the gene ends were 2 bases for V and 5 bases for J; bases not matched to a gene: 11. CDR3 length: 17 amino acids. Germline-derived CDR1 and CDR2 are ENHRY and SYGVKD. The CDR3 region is CAISELPVAGVQDTQYF. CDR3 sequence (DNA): TGTGCCATCAGTGAGCTTCCCGTAGCGGGAGTGCAAGATACGCAGTATTTT.

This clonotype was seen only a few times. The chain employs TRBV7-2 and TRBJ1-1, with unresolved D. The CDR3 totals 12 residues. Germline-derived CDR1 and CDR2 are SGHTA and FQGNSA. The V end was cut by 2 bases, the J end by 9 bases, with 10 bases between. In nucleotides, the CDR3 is TGTGCCAGCAGCTTATCTACCGTGAAAGCTTTCTTT. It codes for CASSLSTVKAFF.

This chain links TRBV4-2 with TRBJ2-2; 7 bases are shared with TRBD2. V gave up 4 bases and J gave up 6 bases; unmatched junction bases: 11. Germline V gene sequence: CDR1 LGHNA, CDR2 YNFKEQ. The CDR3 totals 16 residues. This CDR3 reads CASSPSAGSLAGELFF. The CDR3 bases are TGTGCCAGCAGCCCTTCAGCGGGATCCTTGGCCGGGGAGCTGTTTTTT.

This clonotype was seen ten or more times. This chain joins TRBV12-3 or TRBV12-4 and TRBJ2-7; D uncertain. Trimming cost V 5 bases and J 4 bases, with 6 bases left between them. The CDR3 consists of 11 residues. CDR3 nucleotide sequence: TGTGCCAGCAGTCATTCTTACGAGCAGTACTTC. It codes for CASSHSYEQYF.

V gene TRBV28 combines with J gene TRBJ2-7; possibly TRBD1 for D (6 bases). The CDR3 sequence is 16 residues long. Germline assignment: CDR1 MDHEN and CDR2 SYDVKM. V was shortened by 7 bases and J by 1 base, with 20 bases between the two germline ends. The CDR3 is CASTKLGGDDSYEQYF. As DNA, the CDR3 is TGTGCCAGCACCAAACTAGGGGGAGACGATTCCTACGAGCAGTACTTC.

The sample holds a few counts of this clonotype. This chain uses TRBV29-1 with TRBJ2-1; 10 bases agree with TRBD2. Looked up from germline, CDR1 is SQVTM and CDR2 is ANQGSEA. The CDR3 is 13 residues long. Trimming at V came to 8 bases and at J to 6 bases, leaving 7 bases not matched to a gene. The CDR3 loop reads CSHTRLAGNEQFF. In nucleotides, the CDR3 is TGCAGCCACACGAGACTAGCGGGCAATGAGCAGTTCTTC.

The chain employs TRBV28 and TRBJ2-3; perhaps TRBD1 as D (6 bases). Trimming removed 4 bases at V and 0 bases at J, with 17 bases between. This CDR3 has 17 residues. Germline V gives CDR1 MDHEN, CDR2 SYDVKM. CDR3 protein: CASSSLQQGPSTDTQYF. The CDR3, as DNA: TGTGCCAGCAGTTCTCTCCAGCAGGGGCCTAGCACAGATACGCAGTATTTT.

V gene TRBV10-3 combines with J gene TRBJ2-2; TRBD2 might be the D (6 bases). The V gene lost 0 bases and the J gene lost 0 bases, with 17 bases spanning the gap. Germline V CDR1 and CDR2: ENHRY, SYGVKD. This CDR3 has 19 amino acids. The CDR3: CAISESLRGSGTNTGELFF. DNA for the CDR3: TGTGCCATCAGTGAGTCCCTGCGGGGCAGCGGAACGAACACCGGGGAGCTGTTTTTT.

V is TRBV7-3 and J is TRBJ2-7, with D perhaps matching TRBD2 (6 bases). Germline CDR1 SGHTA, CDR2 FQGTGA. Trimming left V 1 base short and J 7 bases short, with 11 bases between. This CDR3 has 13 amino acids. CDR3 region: CASSLIGSREQYF. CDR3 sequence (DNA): TGTGCCAGCAGCTTAATCGGGAGTAGAGAGCAGTACTTC.